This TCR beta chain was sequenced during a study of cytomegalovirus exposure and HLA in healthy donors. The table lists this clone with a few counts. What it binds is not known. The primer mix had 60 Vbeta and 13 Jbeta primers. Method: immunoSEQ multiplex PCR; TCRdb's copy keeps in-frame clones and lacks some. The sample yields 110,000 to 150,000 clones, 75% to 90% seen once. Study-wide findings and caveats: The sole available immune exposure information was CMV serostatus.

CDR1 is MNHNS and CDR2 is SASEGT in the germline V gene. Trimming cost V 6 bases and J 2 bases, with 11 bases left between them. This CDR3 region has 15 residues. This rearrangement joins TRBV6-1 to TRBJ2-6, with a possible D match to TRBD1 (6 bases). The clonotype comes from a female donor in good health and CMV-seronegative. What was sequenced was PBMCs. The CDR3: CASRDRPPGANVLTF. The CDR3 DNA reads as TGTGCCAGCAGAGACAGGCCCCCTGGGGCCAACGTCCTGACTTTC.